This T cell receptor beta chain was sequenced during a study of persistence of HIV-infected CD4 T cells. Study background: Suppressive ART had lasted a median of about eight years.

This was the immunoSEQ version 4 assay in survey mode. Libraries were prepared by immunoSEQ multiplex PCR; TCRdb keeps only in-frame clonotypes and omits some of them. The sample holds some 45,000 clones, 88% seen once. Nonspecific anti-CD3/anti-CD28 bead stimulation represents the broad CD4+ T cell repertoire. CD4+ T cells upregulating both CD40 ligand and CD69 were sorted as responding cells. V was clipped by 3 bases and J by 1 base; unmatched bases: 6. Germline V CDR1 and CDR2: SGHVS, FQNEAQ. The CDR3 sequence is 17 residues long. Turning to this clone: The antigen remains unidentified.

The receptor's source is an adult woman with HIV who was CMV-seropositive. Sequenced material: CD4+ T cells sorted from PBMCs after approximately 19-hour stimulation, taken from a patient who received antiretroviral therapy. The V call is TRBV7-8, the J call TRBJ2-2; 9 positions agree with TRBD2. The DNA for the CDR3 is TGTGCCAGCAGCTTTCTTAGCGGGGGTCGGAACACCGGGGAGCTGTTTTTT. It codes for CASSFLSGGRNTGELFF.